A single sample gave rise to the 14 T cell receptor beta chains below, sequenced in a study of blood T cell repertoires in COVID-19. TCRdb's table, derived via immunoSEQ multiplex PCR, lists solely in-frame clones and lacks some. The sample includes almost 35,000 clones, approximately 91% of them seen just once. The specimen was peripheral blood. These receptors came from a man aged 55 to 70 with active or convalescent COVID-19.

The CDR3 nucleotides read TGCAGCGTTGAAGATCAAGAAGCAGGGGATGGCTACACCTTC. As protein: CSVEDQEAGDGYTF. The V gene is TRBV29-1, the J gene TRBJ1-2, with a tentative D call TRBD1 (6 bases). The CDR3 consists of 14 residues. V lost 0 bases to trimming and J lost 6 bases, with 14 bases between them. Germline V gene sequence: CDR1 SQVTM, CDR2 ANQGSEA.

This chain joins TRBV7-2 and TRBJ1-2; D is uncertain. V was cut by 2 bases and J by 5 bases, with 9 bases left in between. The germline CDR1 and CDR2 sequences are SGHTA and FQGNSA. The CDR3 runs 13 residues. The CDR3 bases are TGTGCCAGCAGCTTACCCACTTCTTATGGCTACACCTTC. Its protein product is CASSLPTSYGYTF.

The chain combines TRBV28 with TRBJ1-4; no definite D call. Trimming pared 6 bases from V and 6 bases from J, leaving 11 bases between. Per the germline V gene, CDR1 is MDHEN and CDR2 is SYDVKM. The CDR3 is 13 amino acids. CDR3 bases: TGTGCCAGCAGGAGGACTCTTCATGAAAAACTGTTTTTT. This encodes CASRRTLHEKLFF.

Only one count was recorded for this clone. The V call is TRBV30, the J call TRBJ2-1; maybe TRBD1 (6 bases). Trimming took 4 bases from V and 3 from J, leaving 10 bases between them. Germline V CDR1 and CDR2: GTSNPN, SVGIG (reference sequence). CDR3 size: 13 residues. The CDR3 DNA sequence: TGTGCCTGGATGAGGGACATCTACAATGAGCAGTTCTTC. It specifies CAWMRDIYNEQFF.

V and J are TRBV5-5 and TRBJ2-5; D is unclear. The V gene lost 1 base and the J gene lost 1 base, with 11 bases spanning the gap. The germline CDR1 and CDR2 sequences are SGHKS and YYEKEE (reference sequence). The CDR3 length is 15 residues. DNA of the CDR3: TGTGCCAGCAGCTTGACAACAGTAACCCAAGAGACCCAGTACTTC. Amino acids: CASSLTTVTQETQYF.

A single count supports this clone. This rearrangement joins TRBV4-1 to TRBJ2-3; the D gene is possibly TRBD1 (6 bases). Germline V CDR1 and CDR2: MGHRA, YSYEKL. Trimming cost V 0 bases and J 7 bases, with 20 bases left between them. This CDR3 is 17 amino acids long. The CDR3: CASSQDLRGPWANTQYF. The CDR3, as DNA: TGCGCCAGCAGCCAAGATCTCAGGGGACCCTGGGCTAATACGCAGTATTTT.

The rearrangement joins TRBV11-2 to TRBJ2-3, with 12 bases fitting TRBD2. The germline V gene has CDR1 SGHAT and CDR2 FQNNGV. The CDR3 is 16 residues long. J gave up 4 bases and V 4 bases, and 6 bases lay outside the gene matches. CDR3 in amino acids: CASSSTSGSLADTQYF. In nucleotides, the CDR3 is TGTGCCAGCAGCTCGACTAGCGGGAGTCTCGCAGATACGCAGTATTTT.

The rearrangement links TRBV5-1 to TRBJ1-1; tentatively, D is TRBD1 (5 bases). Germline V gene lookup returns CDR1 SGHRS and CDR2 YFSETQ. The CDR3 loop spans 14 amino acids. Trimming removed 1 base from V and 9 bases from J, with 16 bases in between. CDR3 coding DNA: TGCGCCAGCAGCTTGACAGGAGCGACCCCCAAAGCTTTCTTT. Protein: CASSLTGATPKAFF.

The chain joins TRBV21-1 to TRBJ1-5. TRBV21-1 is annotated as a pseudogene. This CDR3 has 16 amino acids. CDR3 DNA sequence: TGTGCCAGCAGGCCTTCCCAGGAGGGAGGCCGACAGCCCCAGCATTTT. Protein: CASRPSQEGGRQPQHF.

The chain uses TRBV6-5 and TRBJ1-3; D perhaps matches TRBD1 (5 bases). This CDR3 region has 15 residues. V was shortened by 6 bases and J by 1 base, with 13 bases between the two germline ends. Germline V gene data show CDR1 as MNHEY and CDR2 as SVGAGI. CDR3 sequence reads: CASRPRGGSGNTIYF. The DNA of the CDR3 is TGTGCCAGCAGGCCACGGGGGGGTTCTGGAAACACCATATATTTT.

The rearrangement links TRBV10-2 to TRBJ1-1; 12 positions match TRBD1. Trimming took 8 bases from V and 11 from J; bases not matched to a gene: 6. The germline CDR1 and CDR2 sequences are WSHSY and SAAADI. This CDR3 has 12 amino acids. The CDR3 nucleotides are TGCGCCAGCCGGGACAGGGGGCTGGGGGCTTTCTTT. Its protein product is CASRDRGLGAFF.

The chain carries TRBV2 and TRBJ2-3; D is perhaps TRBD1 (6 bases). V lost 7 bases and J 3 bases, leaving 11 bases between the germline ends. Germline lookup yields CDR1 SNHLY and CDR2 FYNNEI. The CDR3 is 13 amino acids. The DNA for the CDR3 is TGTGCCAGCACCCGACAGGCAACAGATACGCAGTATTTT. Protein product: CASTRQATDTQYF.

The table lists this clone with a count of one. The rearrangement uses TRBV11-3 and TRBJ2-5, with D hard to call. Per the germline V gene, CDR1 is SGHNT and CDR2 is YENEEA. V lost 1 base and J 5 bases, leaving 8 bases between the germline ends. The CDR3 contains 13 residues. The CDR3 loop is CASSLGGGETQYF. The DNA for the CDR3 is TGTGCCAGCAGCTTAGGCGGCGGCGAGACCCAGTACTTC.

V and J are TRBV6-6 and TRBJ2-7; unclear D gene. The V end was cut by 6 bases, the J end by 0 bases, with 15 bases between. The CDR3 length is 15 residues. The V gene's germline CDR1 is MNHNY and CDR2 SVGAGI (reference sequence). CDR3 loop: CASSFPVGYSYEQYF. As DNA, the CDR3 is TGTGCCAGCAGCTTCCCGGTTGGTTACTCCTACGAGCAGTACTTC.